The T cell receptor beta chain described here comes from a study of T cell repertoires in cytomegalovirus infection. Study-level information: Signatures in public TCR beta sequences pointed to both CMV infection and matching HLA type. Study results and caveats: CMV carriers with the relevant HLA were identified by cumulative public TCR beta family frequency. What dominated the ex vivo response were HLA-C-restricted CMV-specific TCR beta clonotypes.

Regarding this clonotype: What it binds is unknown.

TCRdb processed the reads anew with MiXCR; each CDR3 protein has one entry. The sample yields roughly 230,000 distinct CDR3 sequences, over 20% seen once. Per the germline V gene, CDR1 is SGDLS and CDR2 is YYNGEE. With V trimmed by 4 bases and J by 4 bases, 20 bases remained unmatched. CDR3 length equals 20 residues. This clonotype was obtained from a human donor in good health (CMV status not recorded). Some clones in this sample may be carry-over from other donors' samples. This rearrangement joins TRBV9 to TRBJ2-1; 10 bases agree with TRBD2. The sequenced material came from CD8+ T cells from PBMCs. Here the CDR3 reads CASSSPPASGGGVLYNEQFF. In DNA, the CDR3 is TGTGCCAGCAGCTCCCCCCCGGCTAGCGGGGGCGGGGTTCTATACAATGAGCAGTTCTTC. Full variable domain (missing parts from reference TRBV9 and TRBJ2-1): DSGVTQTPKHLITATGQRVTLRCSPRSGDLSVYWYQQSLDQGLQFLIQYYNGEERAKGNILERFSAQQFPDLHSELNLSSLELGDSALYFCASSSPPASGGGVLYNEQFFGPGTRLTVL.